The 12 T cell receptor beta chains below all came from one sample that was sequenced in a study of CD8+ T cells in alopecia areata. After isolation, RNA underwent reverse transcription to generate cDNA as the sequencing template. Libraries were prepared by immunoSEQ multiplex PCR; TCRdb keeps only in-frame clonotypes and omits some of them. Of roughly 100,000 clones listed, less than 70% are singletons. Sequencing was carried out using CD4+ T cells sorted from blood. The receptor source for this set is a human donor in good health.

DNA for the CDR3: TGTGCCAGCAGCCTCAGGGGGACCCAGTACTTC. Its protein is CASSLRGTQYF. This sequence joins TRBV5-6 and TRBJ2-5; D perhaps matches TRBD1 (6 bases). Germline values: CDR1 SGHDT, CDR2 YYEEEE. V dropped 4 bases and J dropped 7 bases, with 8 bases sitting between them. The CDR3 extends over 11 amino acids.

V is TRBV4-3 and J is TRBJ2-7, with TRBD2 matching 11 bases. The V segment lost 1 base and the J segment 6 bases; nucleotides outside the gene matches: 2. The length of the CDR3 is 14 residues. CDR1 and CDR2 (germline): LGHNA, YSLEER. Here the CDR3 DNA reads TGCGCCAGCAGCCAAGGACTAGCGGGGAGCGAGCAGTACTTC. The encoded protein is CASSQGLAGSEQYF.

The chain is built from TRBV11-1 and TRBJ2-3; maybe TRBD1 (5 bases). The CDR3 contains 14 residues. V shed 4 bases and J shed 2 bases, with 10 bases lying between them. Looked up from germline, CDR1 is SGHAT and CDR2 is FQDESV (reference sequence). CDR3 in amino acids: CASSSRGSTDTQYF. The CDR3 DNA is TGTGCCAGCAGCTCTAGGGGATCCACAGATACGCAGTATTTT.

In this sample, this clone turned up many times. V gene TRBV7-2 combines with J gene TRBJ1-4; no clear D. The CDR3 loop spans 14 amino acids. V lost 3 bases to trimming and J lost 8 bases, with 13 bases between them. Germline V CDR1 and CDR2: SGHTA, FQGNSA. CDR3 loop: CASSFPGTTEKLFF. CDR3 DNA sequence: TGTGCCAGCAGCTTTCCGGGCACTACCGAAAAACTGTTTTTT.

The V gene is TRBV6-6, the J gene TRBJ1-2; D ambiguous. The CDR3 is 12 amino acids. V lost 4 bases, J lost 8 bases, and 11 bases lay in between. Germline values: CDR1 MNHNY, CDR2 SVGAGI (reference sequence). The chain's CDR3 is CASSSPGDGYTF. Here the CDR3 DNA reads TGTGCCAGCAGTTCCCCGGGTGACGGCTACACCTTC.

For the CDR3, the DNA is TGTGCCAGCAGCCCGACGACAAGGGTTGCGGGCGAGCAGTACTTC. This sequence encodes CASSPTTRVAGEQYF. The V and J genes are TRBV9 and TRBJ2-7; a weak D match, TRBD2 (5 bases). The V gene's germline CDR1 is SGDLS and CDR2 YYNGEE. The CDR3 is 15 amino acids. The V end lost 4 bases, the J end lost 6 bases, and 20 bases lay between the germline ends.

The genes are TRBV4-2 and TRBJ2-6; either TRBD1 or TRBD2 may fit D (5 bases each). CDR3 size: 15 residues. V was shortened by 4 bases and J by 4 bases, with 11 bases between the two germline ends. Germline values: CDR1 LGHNA, CDR2 YNFKEQ. The CDR3 DNA reads TGTGCCAGCAGCCCCCTAGGGACCGGGGCCAACGTCCTGACTTTC. Amino acids: CASSPLGTGANVLTF.

The chain is built from TRBV27 and TRBJ1-2, with 11 nucleotides matching TRBD1. This CDR3 region has 17 residues. V was clipped by 8 bases and J by 4 bases; unmatched bases: 15. The V gene's germline CDR1 is MNHEY and CDR2 SMNVEV (reference sequence). The CDR3 sequence is CASLGTGTGGGPYGYTF. In DNA form, the CDR3 reads TGTGCCAGCCTCGGGACCGGGACAGGGGGGGGCCCCTATGGCTACACCTTC.

The chain recombines TRBV5-6 with TRBJ2-1; 7 bases map to TRBD1. V gave up 0 bases and J gave up 6 bases; unmatched junction bases: 0. The length of the CDR3 is 13 residues. Germline V gives CDR1 SGHDT, CDR2 YYEEEE. Here the CDR3 reads CASSLAGGNEQFF. DNA for the CDR3: TGTGCCAGCAGCTTGGCAGGGGGCAATGAGCAGTTCTTC.

The V and J genes are TRBV5-6 and TRBJ1-2; D perhaps matches TRBD1 (5 bases). Germline V gene data show CDR1 as SGHDT and CDR2 as YYEEEE. Trimming left V 0 bases short and J 4 bases short, with 10 bases between. The CDR3 runs 14 residues. The CDR3 loop reads CASSLGDSTYGYTF. The DNA of the CDR3 is TGTGCCAGCAGCTTGGGGGACTCCACCTATGGCTACACCTTC.

J is TRBJ2-1 and V is TRBV7-2; D is uncertain. The CDR3 has 14 residues. Trimming removed 1 base at V and 10 bases at J, with 14 bases between. Looked up from germline, CDR1 is SGHTA and CDR2 is FQGNSA. CDR3 in DNA: TGTGCCAGCAGCTTAGTGGCCTGGACGGAAGAGCAGTTCTTC. Residues: CASSLVAWTEEQFF. Variable domain in full (rest from reference TRBV7-2 and TRBJ2-1): GAGVSQSPSNKVTEKGKDVELRCDPISGHTALYWYRQSLGQGLEFLIYFQGNSAPDKSGLPSDRFSAERTGGSVSTLTIQRTQQEDSAVYLCASSLVAWTEEQFFGPGTRLTVL.

V usage is TRBV5-1 and J usage is TRBJ2-1, with D unresolved. Germline CDR1 SGHRS, CDR2 YFSETQ. There are 16 residues in the CDR3. With 3 bases removed from V and 0 bases from J, the gap between germline ends came to 13 bases. CDR3 in DNA: TGCGCCAGCAGCTGGGTGATGGGCGCCTCCTACAATGAGCAGTTCTTC. Protein product: CASSWVMGASYNEQFF.